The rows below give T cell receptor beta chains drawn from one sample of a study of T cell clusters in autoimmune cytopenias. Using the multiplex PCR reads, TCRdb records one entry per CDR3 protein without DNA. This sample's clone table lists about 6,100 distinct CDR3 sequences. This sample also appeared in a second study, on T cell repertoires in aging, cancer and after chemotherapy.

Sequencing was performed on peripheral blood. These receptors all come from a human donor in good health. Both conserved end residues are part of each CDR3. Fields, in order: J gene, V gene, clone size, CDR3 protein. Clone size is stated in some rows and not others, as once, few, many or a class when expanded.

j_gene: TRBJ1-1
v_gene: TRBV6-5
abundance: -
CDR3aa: CASSYSRGRRTENTEAFF

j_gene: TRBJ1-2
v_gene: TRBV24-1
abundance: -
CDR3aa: CATSDPYRGDYGYTF

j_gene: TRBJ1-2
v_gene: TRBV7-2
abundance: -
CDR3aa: CASSQQTSGGAYGYTF

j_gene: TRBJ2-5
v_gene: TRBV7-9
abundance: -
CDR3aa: CASSLAGVLQETQYF

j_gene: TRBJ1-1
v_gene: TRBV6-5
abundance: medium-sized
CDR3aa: CASSYVGAMATEAFF

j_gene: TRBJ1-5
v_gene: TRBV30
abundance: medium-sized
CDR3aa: CAWSKDSNQPQHF

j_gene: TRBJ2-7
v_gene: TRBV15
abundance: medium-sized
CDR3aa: CATSRGSGEQYF

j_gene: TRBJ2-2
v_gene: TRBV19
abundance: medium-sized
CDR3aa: CASSSRSGGNTGELFF

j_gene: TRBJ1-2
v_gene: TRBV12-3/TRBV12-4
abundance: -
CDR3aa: CASRRTGESYGYTF

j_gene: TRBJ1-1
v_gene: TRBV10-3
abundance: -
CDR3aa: CAISESTKDEAFF

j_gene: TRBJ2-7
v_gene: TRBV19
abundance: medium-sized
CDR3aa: CASSPQGRLYEQYF

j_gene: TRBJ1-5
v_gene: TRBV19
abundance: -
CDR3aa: CASSIGSGVEDQPQHF

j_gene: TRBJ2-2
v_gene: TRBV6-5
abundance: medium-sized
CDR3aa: CASSYSSLGRVNTGELFF

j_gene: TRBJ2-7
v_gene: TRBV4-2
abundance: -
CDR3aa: CASTQPGGTYEQYF

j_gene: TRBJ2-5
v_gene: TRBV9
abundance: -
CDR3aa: CASSVGTGQETQYF

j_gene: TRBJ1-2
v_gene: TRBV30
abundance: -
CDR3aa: CAWGAHLGFYGYTF

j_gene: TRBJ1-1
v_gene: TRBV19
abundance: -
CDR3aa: CASSISAVNTEAFF

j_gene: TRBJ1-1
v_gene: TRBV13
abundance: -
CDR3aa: CATLRENTEAFF

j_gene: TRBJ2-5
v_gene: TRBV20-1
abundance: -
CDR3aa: CSAHGLAGGARGEETQYF

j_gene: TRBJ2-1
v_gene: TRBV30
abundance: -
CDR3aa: CAWSDQGNNEQFF

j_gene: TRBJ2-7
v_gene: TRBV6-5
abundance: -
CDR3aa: CASSSTGTVTYEQYF

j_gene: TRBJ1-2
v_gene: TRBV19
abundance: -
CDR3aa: CASSRRSAGTGSDYGYTF

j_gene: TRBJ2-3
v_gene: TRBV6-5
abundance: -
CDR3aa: CASHRGATRHTDTQYF

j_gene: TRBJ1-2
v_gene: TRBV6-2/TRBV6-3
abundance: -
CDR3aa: CASSETIYGYTF

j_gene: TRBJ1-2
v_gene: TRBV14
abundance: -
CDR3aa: CASSPIRPDGDFSYTF

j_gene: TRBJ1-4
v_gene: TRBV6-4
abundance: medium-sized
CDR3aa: CASSANPAVGNEKLFF

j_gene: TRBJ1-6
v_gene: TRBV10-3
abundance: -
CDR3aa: CAISESPGRVRNNSPLHF

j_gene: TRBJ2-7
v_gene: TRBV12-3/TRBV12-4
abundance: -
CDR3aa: CASSFYPSYEQYF

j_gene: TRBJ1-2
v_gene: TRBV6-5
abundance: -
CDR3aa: CASSRHGTPITTNYGYTF

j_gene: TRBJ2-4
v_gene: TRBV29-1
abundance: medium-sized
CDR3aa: CSVEWMDIQYF

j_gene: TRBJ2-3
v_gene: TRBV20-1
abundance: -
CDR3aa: CSALSGLAGASTDTQYF

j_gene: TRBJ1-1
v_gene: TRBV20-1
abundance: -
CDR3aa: CSAGPRGRDTTEAFF

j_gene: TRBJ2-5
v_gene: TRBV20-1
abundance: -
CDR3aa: CSARVNREWTQYF

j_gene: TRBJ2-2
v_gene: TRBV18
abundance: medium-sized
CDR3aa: CASSRQGPGELFF

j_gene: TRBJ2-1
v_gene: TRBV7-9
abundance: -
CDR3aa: CASSLGRVNEQFF

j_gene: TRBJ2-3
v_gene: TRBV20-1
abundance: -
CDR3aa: CSARDPTSGGAFTDTQYF

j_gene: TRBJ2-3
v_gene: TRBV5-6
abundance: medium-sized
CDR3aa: CASSLVGGGGRTDTQYF

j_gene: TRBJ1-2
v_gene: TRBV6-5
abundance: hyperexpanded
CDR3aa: CASSAGTGPGYTF

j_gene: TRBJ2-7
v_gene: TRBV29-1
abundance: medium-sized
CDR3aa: CSVGLAGGTYEQYF

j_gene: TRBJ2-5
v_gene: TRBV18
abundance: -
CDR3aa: CASTIGGSETQYF

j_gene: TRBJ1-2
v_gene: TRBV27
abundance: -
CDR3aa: CASSLSNRGDGYTF

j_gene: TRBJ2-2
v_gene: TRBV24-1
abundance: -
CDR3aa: CATSDVGLAGDNTGELFF

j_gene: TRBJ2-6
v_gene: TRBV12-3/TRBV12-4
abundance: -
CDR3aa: CASSRGHLGGANVLTF

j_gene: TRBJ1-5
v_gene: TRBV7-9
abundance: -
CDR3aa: CASSFYPGRQPQHF

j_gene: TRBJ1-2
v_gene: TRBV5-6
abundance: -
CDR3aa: CASSLGLGTGNYGYTF

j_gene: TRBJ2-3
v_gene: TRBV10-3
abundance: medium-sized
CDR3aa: CAISGGPEGTDTQYF